The rows below give T cell receptor beta chains drawn from one sample of a study of human T cells and chemical hapten exposure. TCRdb reprocessed the 5' RACE reads via MiXCR and lists one record per CDR3 protein. The sample holds roughly 81,000 distinct CDR3 sequences; approximately 15% are singletons and the top ten take over 6.5%. These receptors originate from a female donor in good health. Both conserved end residues are part of each CDR3. A D gene is named only where the DNA matches it firmly. Some rows have no size entry. The others give once, few or many, or a class for an expanded clone.

d_call,clone_size,v_call,j_call,cdr3_aa,cdr3_nt
NA,NA,TRBV29-1,TRBJ1-4,CSVAHGTNEKLFF,TGCAGCGTGGCACACGGAACTAATGAAAAACTGTTTTTT
NA,few,TRBV27,TRBJ1-1,CATKLGGAVAFF,TGTGCCACAAAGCTCGGGGGGGCAGTGGCTTTCTTT
NA,many,TRBV7-2,TRBJ1-6,CASSLSRSSYNSPLHF,TGTGCCAGCAGCTTATCCCGGAGCTCCTATAATTCACCCCTCCACTTT
NA,NA,TRBV30,TRBJ2-6,CAWSEPTGARGRSGANVLTF,TGTGCCTGGAGTGAACCCACCGGGGCGAGAGGGCGCTCTGGGGCCAACGTCCTGACTTTC
TRBD1,few,TRBV14,TRBJ1-1,CASSQEEYRGLNTEAFF,TGTGCCAGCAGCCAGGAGGAATACAGGGGGTTGAACACTGAAGCTTTCTTT
TRBD1,NA,TRBV12-3/TRBV12-4,TRBJ2-3,CASSLADRGRTDTQYF,TGTGCCAGCAGTTTAGCGGACAGGGGGCGGACAGATACGCAGTATTTT
TRBD1,few,TRBV12-3/TRBV12-4,TRBJ1-1,CASSLRRGQGEAFF,TGTGCCAGCAGTTTAAGGCGCGGACAGGGGGAAGCTTTCTTT
NA,few,TRBV18,TRBJ1-2,CASSVLQGYDGYTF,TGTGCCAGCTCGGTACTCCAGGGGTACGATGGCTACACCTTC
TRBD1,NA,TRBV5-5,TRBJ2-7,CASSRGQGGADYEQYF,TGTGCCAGCAGCAGGGGACAGGGAGGGGCAGACTACGAGCAGTACTTC
TRBD1,NA,TRBV20-1,TRBJ2-4,CSAGQDNKNIQYF,TGCAGTGCTGGACAGGACAATAAAAACATTCAGTACTTC
TRBD2,few,TRBV5-6,TRBJ2-3,CASSLARGAADTQYF,TGTGCCAGCAGCTTGGCGCGGGGGGCCGCAGATACGCAGTATTTT
NA,few,TRBV27,TRBJ1-6,CASKRDSYNSPLHF,TGTGCCAGCAAACGAGATTCTTATAATTCACCCCTCCACTTT
NA,few,TRBV2,TRBJ1-1,CASRFEVSTEAFF,TGTGCCAGTCGGTTTGAGGTTAGCACTGAAGCTTTCTTT
NA,few,TRBV5-1,TRBJ1-1,CASRTSTQTEAFF,TGCGCCAGCCGGACGTCGACCCAAACTGAAGCTTTCTTT
NA,once,TRBV29-1,TRBJ2-5,CSVHRLEETQYF,TGCAGCGTTCACCGTTTAGAAGAGACCCAGTACTTC
NA,few,TRBV4-3,TRBJ1-6,CASSQEVNRENYNSPLHF,TGCGCCAGCAGCCAAGAGGTCAATCGGGAGAACTATAATTCACCCCTCCACTTT
NA,few,TRBV6-5,TRBJ1-6,CASSYSSGNSPLHF,TGTGCCAGCAGTTACTCGTCGGGAAATTCACCCCTCCACTTT
TRBD1,NA,TRBV7-2,TRBJ2-2,CASSLGLRDRGAGELFF,TGTGCCAGCAGCTTAGGACTCCGGGACAGGGGGGCCGGGGAGCTGTTTTTT
NA,few,TRBV3-1,TRBJ1-2,CASSPIAGPTNYGYTF,TGTGCCAGCAGCCCGATAGCCGGACCTACTAACTATGGCTACACCTTC
TRBD2,few,TRBV7-2,TRBJ2-4,CASSLGRGGSLAGAQYF,TGTGCCAGCAGCTTAGGAAGAGGGGGCAGCCTAGCGGGAGCTCAGTACTTC
TRBD2,NA,TRBV5-1,TRBJ2-3,CASSLGFGSGDALRTSTDTQYF,TGCGCCAGCAGCTTGGGGTTTGGTAGCGGGGACGCGCTTCGAACTAGCACAGATACGCAGTATTTT
TRBD2,many,TRBV4-1,TRBJ2-1,CASSQDGFRGTSGTDYNEQFF,TGCGCCAGCAGCCAAGATGGGTTTAGGGGGACTAGCGGGACAGACTACAATGAGCAGTTCTTC
NA,few,TRBV29-1,TRBJ2-1,CSVGPGDEQFF,TGCAGCGTTGGCCCAGGGGATGAGCAGTTCTTC